This T cell receptor beta chain was identified in a study of cytomegalovirus exposure and HLA in healthy donors. The repertoire was sequenced with immunoSEQ multiplex PCR; TCRdb's copy has only in-frame clones and lacks some. Among 110,000 or so clones listed, more than 70% were seen once. Germline V gives CDR1 SGHNT, CDR2 YYREEE (reference sequence). The CDR3 loop spans 14 amino acids. V gave up 5 bases and J gave up 3 bases, with 14 bases separating them. The clonotype comes from a woman younger than 30 in good health and CMV-seronegative. This chain connects TRBV5-4 to TRBJ1-2, with a weak D call TRBD1 (6 bases). Sequenced sample: PBMCs. CDR3 residues: CASSPDSSDYGYTF. CDR3 nucleotides: TGTGCCAGCAGTCCGGACAGCAGCGACTATGGCTACACCTTC.